Listed below are T cell receptor beta chains from one sample, sequenced in a study of blood T cell repertoires in COVID-19. Produced via immunoSEQ multiplex PCR; TCRdb's table is partial and in-frame only. The repertoire consists of around 140,000 clones, with 80% to 90% occurring once and the leading ten covering about 10%. Material: peripheral blood. Source of these receptors: a man in his sixties with active or convalescent COVID-19. Each CDR3 is given with its conserved first and last residue. A D gene is named only where the DNA matches it firmly. Clone size appears in some rows only: once, few, many, or a class for an expanded clone.

TRBV27	TRBD1	NA	TRBJ1-1	CASSPQGAGHTEAFF	TGTGCCAGCAGCCCGCAGGGGGCGGGGCACACTGAAGCTTTCTTT
TRBV5-1	NA	few	TRBJ1-6	CASSLQGADNSPLHF	TGCGCCAGCAGCTTGCAGGGCGCGGATAATTCACCCCTCCACTTT
TRBV12-3/TRBV12-4	NA	NA	TRBJ2-3	CASSFGSTDTQYF	TGTGCCAGCAGTTTCGGGTCGACAGATACGCAGTATTTT
TRBV4-3	TRBD2	NA	TRBJ2-1	CASSMEIAGRRDEQFF	TGCGCCAGCAGCATGGAGATAGCGGGAAGGAGGGATGAGCAGTTCTTC
TRBV20-1	NA	NA	TRBJ1-1	CSARDIPGAFF	TGCAGTGCTAGAGATATACCCGGAGCTTTCTTT
TRBV6-4	NA	NA	TRBJ2-3	CASSASGSGDTDTQYF	TGTGCCAGCAGTGCTTCCGGGAGCGGAGACACAGATACGCAGTATTTT
TRBV5-1	NA	NA	TRBJ2-7	CASSFGSSYEQYF	TGCGCCAGCAGCTTTGGGAGCTCCTACGAGCAGTACTTC
TRBV11-2	NA	NA	TRBJ2-2	CASSSGLRDKYTGELFF	TGTGCCAGCAGTTCGGGCTTAAGGGACAAATACACCGGGGAGCTGTTTTTT
TRBV29-1	NA	NA	TRBJ2-7	CSVDAGSDEQYF	TGCAGCGTTGATGCAGGGTCCGACGAGCAGTACTTC
TRBV3-1/TRBV3-2	TRBD1	NA	TRBJ1-2	CASSRTGAVTGYTF	TGTGCCAGCAGCCGGACAGGGGCTGTTACTGGCTACACCTTC
TRBV28	NA	NA	TRBJ2-1	CASSLGGLYEQFF	TGTGCCAGCTCCCTGGGAGGCTTATATGAGCAGTTCTTC
TRBV25-1	TRBD1	NA	TRBJ1-6	CASTGTGGSPLHF	TGTGCCAGCACGGGGACAGGGGGTTCACCCCTCCACTTT